The rows below give T cell receptor beta chains drawn from one sample of a study of T cell responses to AZD1222 COVID-19 vaccine. Data came from immunoSEQ multiplex PCR; TCRdb stores just in-frame clones and leaves some out. This table has 78,000 or so clones, around 88% appearing once. The source was peripheral blood, collected on day 0 of AZD1222 vaccination. These receptor sequences come from an adult in good health. Both conserved end residues are trimmed from each CDR3.

J | V | CDR3
TRBJ2-2 | TRBV7-2 | ASSKNSEDGELF
TRBJ2-3 | TRBV19 | APGYTDTQY
TRBJ2-1 | TRBV12-5 | ASGLARTGSYNEQF
TRBJ2-2 | TRBV6-5 | ASSSRGGGTGELF
TRBJ1-2 | TRBV7-9 | ASSWTAYGYT
TRBJ1-6 | TRBV6-5 | ASIEGINSPLH
TRBJ1-3 | TRBV11-2 | ASSAAGQGESGNTIY
TRBJ1-1 | TRBV12-3/TRBV12-4 | ASSLKPSEAF
TRBJ1-6 | TRBV5-1 | ASSFDKAGSPLH
TRBJ2-7 | TRBV28 | ASSPPHLSGIPYEQY
TRBJ1-1 | TRBV3-1/TRBV3-2 | ASSQDTGDTEAF
TRBJ1-4 | TRBV3-1/TRBV3-2 | ASSQGYRATNEKLF
TRBJ2-3 | TRBV5-1 | ASSSGGQGTDTQY
TRBJ2-2 | TRBV10-3 | ATAGRGGANTGELF
TRBJ2-3 | TRBV27 | ASSLAGTDTQY
TRBJ2-5 | TRBV5-6 | ASSLVSETQY
TRBJ2-5 | TRBV18 | ASSQERTVSETQY
TRBJ2-7 | TRBV28 | ASISGGLTYEQY
TRBJ2-6 | TRBV29-1 | SVILHSGANVLT
TRBJ2-1 | TRBV5-4 | ASSFTGQGHDEQF
TRBJ2-7 | TRBV2 | ASSEKVAGPRAYEQY